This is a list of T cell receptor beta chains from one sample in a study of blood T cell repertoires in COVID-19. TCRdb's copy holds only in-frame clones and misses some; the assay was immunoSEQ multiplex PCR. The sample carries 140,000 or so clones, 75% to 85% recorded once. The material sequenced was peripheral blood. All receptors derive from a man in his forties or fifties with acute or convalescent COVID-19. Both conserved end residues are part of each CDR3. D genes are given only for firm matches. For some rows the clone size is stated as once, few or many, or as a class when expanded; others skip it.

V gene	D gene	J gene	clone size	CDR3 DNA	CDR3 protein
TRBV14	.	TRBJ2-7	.	TGTGCCAGCAGCCAAGGTCTCCGCAGAACCTACGAGCAGTACTTC	CASSQGLRRTYEQYF
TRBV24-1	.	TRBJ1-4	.	TGTGCCACCAGTGACGTTAATGAAAAACTGTTTTTT	CATSDVNEKLFF
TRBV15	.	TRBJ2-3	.	TGTGCCACCAGCAGAGCGGGGGTGGGGGGACGCCTCACAGATACGCAGTATTTT	CATSRAGVGGRLTDTQYF
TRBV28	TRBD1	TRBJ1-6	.	TGTGCCAGCAGTTTAGTGACAGGGATTGGGTCACCCCTCCACTTT	CASSLVTGIGSPLHF
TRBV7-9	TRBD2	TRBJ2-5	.	TGTGCCAGCAGCTTACCGACTAGCGGGGGGCCAGATCAAGAGACCCAGTACTTC	CASSLPTSGGPDQETQYF
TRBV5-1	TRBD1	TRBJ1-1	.	TGCGCCAGCAGCTCGGGACAGGGGATATTGAACACTGAAGCTTTCTTT	CASSSGQGILNTEAFF
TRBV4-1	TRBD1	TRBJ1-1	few	TGCGCCAGCAGCCCTGTTGGGACAGGGAGCACTGAAGCTTTCTTT	CASSPVGTGSTEAFF
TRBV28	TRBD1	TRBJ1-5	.	TGTGCCAGCACATCCGGGACAGGGATCCATAGCAATCAGCCCCAGCATTTT	CASTSGTGIHSNQPQHF
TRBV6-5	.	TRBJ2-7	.	TGTGCCAGCAGTTCCCTCGTTGGCAGCGGCTACGAGCAGTACTTC	CASSSLVGSGYEQYF
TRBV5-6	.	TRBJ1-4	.	TGTGCCAGCAGCCAGTCTAATGAAAAACTGTTTTTT	CASSQSNEKLFF
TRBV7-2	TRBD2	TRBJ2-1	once	TGTGCCAGCAGCCACGCAACTAGCGCGGCCTACAATGAGCAGTTCTTC	CASSHATSAAYNEQFF